The 8 T cell receptor beta chains below were found in one sample sequenced in a study of tumor-infiltrating lymphocytes in primary liver carcinoma. Starting material of roughly 550 ng total RNA yielded TCR beta cDNA via a constant-region primer. Libraries covering TCR beta were generated through three nested multiplex PCR rounds (using a slightly modified ARM-PCR). With TRBV1-TRBV30 forward primers and a C-beta reverse primer, the first two PCR rounds were run for 10 to 11 cycles each. Via MiXCR, TCRdb re-called the multiplex PCR reads, giving one row per CDR3 protein. The sample has 250,000 to 400,000 distinct CDR3 sequences, roughly two thirds seen once; the top ten hold about 9.4%. Extraction also yielded germline DNA, while blood RNA was obtained from unsorted whole blood. The sample taken for sequencing was peripheral blood. The receptors were gathered from a man aged 40-50 years with primary liver carcinoma and hepatitis B virus infection.

As to this clonotype: Just one base apart from a much larger clone, this may be a read error. This chain joins TRBV12-3 or TRBV12-4 and TRBJ2-1; possibly TRBD2 for D (5 bases). V lost 1 base and J lost 7, with 14 bases in between. The CDR3 runs 15 residues. Here the CDR3 DNA reads TGTGCCAGCAGTTTAGTGCTGGCTAGCAAGAATGAGCAGTTCTTC. It translates to CASSLVLASKNEQFF.

The chain has TRBV11-1 and TRBJ2-2, with D perhaps TRBD2 (5 bases). CDR1 and CDR2 (germline): SGHAT, FQDESV (reference sequence). V lost 10 bases and J lost 1, with 22 bases in between. This CDR3 has 17 amino acids. The CDR3 DNA reads as TGTGCCATTAGCCTCCCCCGGACTGTGATGAACACCGGGGAGCTGTTTTTT. Protein: CAISLPRTVMNTGELFF.

This clonotype appeared many times. The chain carries TRBV7-9 and TRBJ2-1, with a weak D call TRBD1 (6 bases). Germline lookup yields CDR1 SEHNR and CDR2 FQNEAQ (reference sequence). Trimming left V 3 bases short and J 5 bases short, with 14 bases between. The CDR3 has 15 residues. In DNA, the CDR3 is TGTGCCAGCAGCTTGACCCAGGGGATGAACAATGAGCAGTTCTTC. It is translated as CASSLTQGMNNEQFF.

About this clonotype: This could be a read error, since a much larger clone is one nucleotide away. This likely comes from a read error, as the CDR3 has no conserved phenylalanine or tryptophan at its end. The chain employs TRBV14 and TRBJ2-1, with a weak D call TRBD1 (6 bases). From germline, CDR1 is SGHDN and CDR2 FVKESK. V dropped 4 bases and J dropped 0 bases, with 10 bases sitting between them. There are 15 residues in the CDR3. The CDR3 bases are TGTGCCAGCAGCCCACAGGGCAGCTCCTACAATGAGCAGTTCCTC. It translates to CASSPQGSSYNEQFL.

This chain joins TRBV11-2 and TRBJ2-7; 7 bases line up with TRBD1. The ends lost 1 base at V and 10 bases at J; junction bases unmatched: 13. Germline values: CDR1 SGHAT, CDR2 FQNNGV. The CDR3 extends over 15 amino acids. The CDR3 is CASSLVGGASKEQYF. Here the CDR3 DNA reads TGTGCCAGCAGCTTAGTAGGGGGCGCAAGCAAGGAACAGTACTTC.

In its sample, this clonotype was seen many times. This chain uses TRBV29-1 with TRBJ1-4, with D possibly matching TRBD1 (6 bases). V was shortened by 7 bases and J by 4 bases, with 13 bases between the two germline ends. Germline CDR1 is SQVTM and CDR2 is ANQGSEA. There are 13 residues in the CDR3. The CDR3 loop is CSGINRVNEKLFF. CDR3 DNA: TGCAGCGGTATCAACAGGGTTAATGAAAAACTGTTTTTT.

The chain has TRBV20-1 and TRBJ2-2, with 12 nucleotides matching TRBD2. CDR1 and CDR2 from the germline V gene are DFQATT and SNEGSKA (reference sequence). Trimming took 4 bases from V and 5 from J; bases not matched to a gene: 2. This CDR3 comprises 14 residues. The CDR3 sequence is CSATGLAGTGELFF. In nucleotides, the CDR3 is TGCAGTGCTACCGGACTAGCGGGAACCGGGGAGCTGTTTTTT.

This chain links TRBV4-3 with TRBJ2-1; 8 bases align to TRBD2. Germline assignment: CDR1 LGHNA and CDR2 YSLEER. J gave up 3 bases and V 5 bases, and 6 bases lay outside the gene matches. This CDR3 comprises 15 residues. In DNA, the CDR3 is TGCGCCAGCAGCGATCAGCGGGGGCACTACAATGAGCAGTTCTTC. Encoded protein: CASSDQRGHYNEQFF.